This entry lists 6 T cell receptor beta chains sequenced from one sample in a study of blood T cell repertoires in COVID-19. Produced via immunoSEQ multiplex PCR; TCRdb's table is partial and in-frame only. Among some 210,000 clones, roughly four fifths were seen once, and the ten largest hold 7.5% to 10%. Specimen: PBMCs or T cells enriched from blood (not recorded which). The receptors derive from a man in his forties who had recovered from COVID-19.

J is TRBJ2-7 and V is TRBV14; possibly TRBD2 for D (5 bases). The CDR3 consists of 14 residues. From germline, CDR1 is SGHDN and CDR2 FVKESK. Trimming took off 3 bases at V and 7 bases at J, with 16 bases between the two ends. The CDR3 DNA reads TGTGCCAGCAGCCACCGAGACGGACTCCGAGAGCAGTACTTC. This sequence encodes CASSHRDGLREQYF.

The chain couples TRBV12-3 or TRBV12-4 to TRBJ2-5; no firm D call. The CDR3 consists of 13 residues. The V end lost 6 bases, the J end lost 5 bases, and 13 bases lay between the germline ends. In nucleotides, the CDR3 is TGTGCCAGCAGAACCGACATGTCGGAGACCCAGTACTTC. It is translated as CASRTDMSETQYF.

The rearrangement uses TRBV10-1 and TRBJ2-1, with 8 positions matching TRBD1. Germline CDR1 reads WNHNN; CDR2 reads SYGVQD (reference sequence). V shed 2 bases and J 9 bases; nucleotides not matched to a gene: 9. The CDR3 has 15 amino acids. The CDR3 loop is CASSETGRGQTEQFF. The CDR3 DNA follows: TGCGCCAGCAGTGAGACGGGCAGGGGGCAGACTGAGCAGTTCTTC.

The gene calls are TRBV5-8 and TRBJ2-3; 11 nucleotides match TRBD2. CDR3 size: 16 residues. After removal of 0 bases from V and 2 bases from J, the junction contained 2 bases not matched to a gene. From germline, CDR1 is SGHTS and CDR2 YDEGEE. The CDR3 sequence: CASSLGLAGTTDTQYF. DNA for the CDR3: TGTGCCAGCAGCTTGGGACTAGCGGGGACCACAGATACGCAGTATTTT.

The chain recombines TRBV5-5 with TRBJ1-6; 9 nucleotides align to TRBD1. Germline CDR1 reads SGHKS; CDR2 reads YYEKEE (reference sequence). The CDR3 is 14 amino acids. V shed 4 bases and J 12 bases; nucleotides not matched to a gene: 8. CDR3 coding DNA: TGTGCCAGCAGCAGGGACAGGGTGGTAGGACCCCTCCACTTT. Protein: CASSRDRVVGPLHF. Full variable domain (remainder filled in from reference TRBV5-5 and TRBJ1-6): DAGVTQSPTHLIKTRGQQVTLRCSPISGHKSVSWYQQVLGQGPQFIFQYYEKEERGRGNFPDRFSARQFPNYSSELNVNALLLGDSALYLCASSRDRVVGPLHFGNGTRLTVT.

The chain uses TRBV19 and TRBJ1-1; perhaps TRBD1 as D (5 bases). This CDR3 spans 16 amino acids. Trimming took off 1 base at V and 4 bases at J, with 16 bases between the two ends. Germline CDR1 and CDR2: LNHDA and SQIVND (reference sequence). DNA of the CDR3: TGTGCCAGTAGTATAGCCCTCCCGACAGCACCCACTGAAGCTTTCTTT. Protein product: CASSIALPTAPTEAFF.